This T cell receptor beta chain comes out of a study of T cells in Graves' hyperthyroidism and ophthalmopathy. Germline lookup yields CDR1 SGHTA and CDR2 FQGTGA. The CDR3 is 15 residues long. Trimming cost V 2 bases and J 1 base, with 8 bases left between them. Notes on the study in general: Most clonotypes expanded in thyroid above 0.001 were likewise present in blood.

Uncontrolled infections, other autoimmune diseases, pregnancy or lactation led to exclusion of patients. The PBMCs were taken from approximately 11 ml of fresh peripheral blood. In the case of this clonotype: Antigen: not known.

Amplification of TCR beta CDR3 regions used RNA as the template. The HTBI primer set served for first-round RT-PCR of the TCR CDR3. TCRdb used MiXCR to reprocess the multiplex PCR reads, holding one entry per CDR3 protein. The data contain about 500,000 distinct CDR3 sequences, 15% to 20% of them singletons. The sequence derives from a woman in her twenties or thirties with Graves' ophthalmopathy. The rearrangement uses TRBV7-3 and TRBJ2-2, with a tentative D call TRBD2 (5 bases). The source material was blood. For the CDR3, the DNA is TGTGCCAGCAGCTTAGGAGGAATGAACACCGGGGAGCTGTTTTTT. Protein: CASSLGGMNTGELFF.